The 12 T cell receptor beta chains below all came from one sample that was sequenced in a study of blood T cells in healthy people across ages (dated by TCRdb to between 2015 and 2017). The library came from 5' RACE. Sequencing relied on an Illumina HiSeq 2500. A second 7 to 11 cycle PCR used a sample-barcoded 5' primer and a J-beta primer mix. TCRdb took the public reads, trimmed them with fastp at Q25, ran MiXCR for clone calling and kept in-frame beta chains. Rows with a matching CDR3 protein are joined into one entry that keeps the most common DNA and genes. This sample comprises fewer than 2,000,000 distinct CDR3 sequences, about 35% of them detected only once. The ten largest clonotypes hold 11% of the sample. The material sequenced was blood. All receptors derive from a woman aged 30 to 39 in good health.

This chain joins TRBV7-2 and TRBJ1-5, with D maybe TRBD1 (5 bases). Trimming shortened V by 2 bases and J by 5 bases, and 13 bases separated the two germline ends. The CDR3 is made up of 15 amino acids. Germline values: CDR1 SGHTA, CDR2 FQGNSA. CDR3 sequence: CASSLPQGTHQPQHF. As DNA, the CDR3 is TGTGCCAGCAGCTTACCGCAGGGCACCCATCAGCCCCAGCATTTT.

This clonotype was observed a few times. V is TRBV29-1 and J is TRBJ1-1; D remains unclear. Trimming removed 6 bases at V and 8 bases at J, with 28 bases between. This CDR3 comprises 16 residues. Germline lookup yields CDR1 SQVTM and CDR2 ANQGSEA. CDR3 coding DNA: TGCAGCGTAGAGGGCCAGCCGGGTTTACCACTAACAGAAGCTTTCTTT. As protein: CSVEGQPGLPLTEAFF.

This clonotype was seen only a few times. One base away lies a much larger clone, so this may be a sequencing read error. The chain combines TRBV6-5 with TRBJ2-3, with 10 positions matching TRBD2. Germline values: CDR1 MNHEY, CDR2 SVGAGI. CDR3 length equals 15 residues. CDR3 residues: CTSSYGTSGTDTQYF. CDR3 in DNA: TGTACCAGCAGTTACGGGACTAGCGGCACAGATACGCAGTATTTT.

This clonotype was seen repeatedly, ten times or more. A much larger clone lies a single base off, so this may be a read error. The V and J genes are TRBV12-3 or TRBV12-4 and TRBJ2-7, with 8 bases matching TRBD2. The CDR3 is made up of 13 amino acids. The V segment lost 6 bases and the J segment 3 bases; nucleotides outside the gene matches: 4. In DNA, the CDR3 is TGTGCCAGCAGCACCGGGGGGGGCTACGAGCAGTACTTC. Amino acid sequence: CASSTGGGYEQYF.

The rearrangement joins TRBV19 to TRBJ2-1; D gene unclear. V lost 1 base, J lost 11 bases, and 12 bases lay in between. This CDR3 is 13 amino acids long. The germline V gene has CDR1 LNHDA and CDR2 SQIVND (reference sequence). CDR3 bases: TGTGCCAGTAGTATAGTGTCTGGCAGTAAGCAGTTCTTC. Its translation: CASSIVSGSKQFF.

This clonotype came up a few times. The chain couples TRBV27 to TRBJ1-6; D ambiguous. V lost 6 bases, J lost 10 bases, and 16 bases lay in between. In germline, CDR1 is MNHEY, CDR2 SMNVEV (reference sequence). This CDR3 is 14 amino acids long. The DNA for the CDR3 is TGTGCCAGCAGCGCCCCACGTAATGGATCACCCCTCCACTTT. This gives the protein CASSAPRNGSPLHF.

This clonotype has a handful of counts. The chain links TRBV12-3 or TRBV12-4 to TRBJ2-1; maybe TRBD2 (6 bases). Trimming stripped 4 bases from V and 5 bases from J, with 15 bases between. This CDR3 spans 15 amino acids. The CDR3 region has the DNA TGTGCCAGCAGTTCCCTGACCGGAGGGGACAATGAGCAGTTCTTC. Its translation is CASSSLTGGDNEQFF.

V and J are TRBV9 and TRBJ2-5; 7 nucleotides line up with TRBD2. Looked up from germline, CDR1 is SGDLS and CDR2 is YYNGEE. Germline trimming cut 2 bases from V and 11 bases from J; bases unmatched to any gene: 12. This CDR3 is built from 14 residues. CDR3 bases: TGTGCCAGCAGCGTCGGGGCGACCGGGCGGGAGCAGTACTTC. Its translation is CASSVGATGREQYF.

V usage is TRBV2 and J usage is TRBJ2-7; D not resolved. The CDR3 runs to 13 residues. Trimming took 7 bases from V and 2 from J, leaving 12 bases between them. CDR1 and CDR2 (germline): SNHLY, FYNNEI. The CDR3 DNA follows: TGTGCCAGCAACCCGGTAGGTCCCTACGAGCAGTACTTC. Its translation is CASNPVGPYEQYF. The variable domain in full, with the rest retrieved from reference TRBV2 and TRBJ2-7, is EPEVTQTPSHQVTQMGQEVILRCVPISNHLYFYWYRQILGQKVEFLVSFYNNEISEKSEIFDDQFSVERPDGSNFTLKIRSTKLEDSAMYFCASNPVGPYEQYFGPGTRLTVT.

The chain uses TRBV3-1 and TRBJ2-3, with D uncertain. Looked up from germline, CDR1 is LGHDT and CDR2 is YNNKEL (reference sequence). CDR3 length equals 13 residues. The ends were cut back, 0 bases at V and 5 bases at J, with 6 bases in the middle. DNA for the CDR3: TGTGCCAGCAGCCAAGAAGCCGGAGATACGCAGTATTTT. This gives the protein CASSQEAGDTQYF.

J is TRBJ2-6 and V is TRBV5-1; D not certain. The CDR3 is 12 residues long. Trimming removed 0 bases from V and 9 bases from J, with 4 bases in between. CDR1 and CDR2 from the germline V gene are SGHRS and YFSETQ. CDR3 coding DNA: TGCGCCAGCAGCTTGGAAGACAACGTCCTGACTTTC. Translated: CASSLEDNVLTF.

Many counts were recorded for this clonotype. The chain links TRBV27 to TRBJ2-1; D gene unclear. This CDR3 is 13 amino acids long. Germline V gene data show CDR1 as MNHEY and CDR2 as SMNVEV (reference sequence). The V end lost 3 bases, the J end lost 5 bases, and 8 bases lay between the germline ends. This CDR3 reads CASSLIGNNEQFF. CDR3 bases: TGTGCCAGCAGTTTGATAGGGAACAATGAGCAGTTCTTC.